This TCR beta chain appears in the sequencing data of a study of breast tumors, draining lymph nodes, adjacent tissues. The germline gives CDR1 MGHRA, CDR2 YSYEKL. The V end was cut by 7 bases, the J end by 2 bases, with 9 bases between. The CDR3 totals 12 residues. TCRdb independently ran MiXCR on the multiplex PCR reads; one entry per CDR3 protein. The sample lists approximately 100,000 distinct CDR3 sequences, 30% seen once, with under 6.5% in the top ten. Breast cancer patients provided tissue from their axillary draining lymph nodes. The sequencing input was axillary lymph node tissue. The sequence was collected from a female donor with breast cancer. Some clones in this sample may be carry-over from other donors' samples. This sequence joins TRBV4-1 and TRBJ2-7, with D possibly matching TRBD2 (5 bases). DNA of the CDR3: TGCGCCAGCACCCTAGCAGCCTACGAGCAGTACTTC. It specifies CASTLAAYEQYF.